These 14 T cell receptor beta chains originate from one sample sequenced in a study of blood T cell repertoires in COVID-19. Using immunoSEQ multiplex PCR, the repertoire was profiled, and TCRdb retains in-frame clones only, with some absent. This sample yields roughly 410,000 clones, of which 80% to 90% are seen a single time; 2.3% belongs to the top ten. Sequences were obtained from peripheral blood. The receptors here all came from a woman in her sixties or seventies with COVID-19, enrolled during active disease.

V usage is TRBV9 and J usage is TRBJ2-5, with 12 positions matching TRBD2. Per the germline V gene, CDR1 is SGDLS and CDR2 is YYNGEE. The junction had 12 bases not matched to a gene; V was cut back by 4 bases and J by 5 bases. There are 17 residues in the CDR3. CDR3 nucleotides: TGTGCCAGCAGCTCCCGACGGGCTAGCGGGGGGGAGGAGACCCAGTACTTC. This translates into CASSSRRASGGEETQYF.

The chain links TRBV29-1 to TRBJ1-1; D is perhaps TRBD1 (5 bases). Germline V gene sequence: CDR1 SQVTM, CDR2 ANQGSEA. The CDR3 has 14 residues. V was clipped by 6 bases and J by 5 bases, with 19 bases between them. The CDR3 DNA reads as TGCAGCGTCGCCAGTACGACAGTGACAACTGAAGCTTTCTTT. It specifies CSVASTTVTTEAFF. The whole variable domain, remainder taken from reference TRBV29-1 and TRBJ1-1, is SAVISQKPSRDICQRGTSLTIQCQVDSQVTMMFWYRQQPGQSLTLIATANQGSEATYESGFVIDKFPISRPNLTFSTLTVSNMSPEDSSIYLCSVASTTVTTEAFFGQGTRLTVV.

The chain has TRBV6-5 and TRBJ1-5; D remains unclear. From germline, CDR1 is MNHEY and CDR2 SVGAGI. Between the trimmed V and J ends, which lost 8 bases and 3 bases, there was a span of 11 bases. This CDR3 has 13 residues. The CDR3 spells CASRRGHNQPQHF. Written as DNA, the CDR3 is TGTGCCAGCCGGAGAGGCCACAATCAGCCCCAGCATTTT.

This chain's CDR3 is CASKLGVGNTEAFF. The CDR3 bases are TGTGCCAGCAAACTAGGAGTCGGGAACACTGAAGCTTTCTTT. The chain combines TRBV28 with TRBJ1-1; no clear D. CDR3 length: 14 amino acids. The ends were cut back, 7 bases at V and 1 base at J, with 13 bases in the middle. Germline CDR1 and CDR2: MDHEN and SYDVKM.

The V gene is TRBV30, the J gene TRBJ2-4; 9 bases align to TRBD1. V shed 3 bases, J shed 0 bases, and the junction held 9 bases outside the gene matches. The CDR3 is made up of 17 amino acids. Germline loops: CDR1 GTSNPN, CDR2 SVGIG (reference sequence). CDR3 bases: TGTGCCTGGAGGGGGACAGGGAGAATTCTAGCCAAAAACATTCAGTACTTC. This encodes CAWRGTGRILAKNIQYF.

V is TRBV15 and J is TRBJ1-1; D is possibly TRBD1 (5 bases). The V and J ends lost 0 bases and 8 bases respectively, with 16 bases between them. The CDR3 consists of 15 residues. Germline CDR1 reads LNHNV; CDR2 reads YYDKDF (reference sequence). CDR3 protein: CATSRETLGVREAFF. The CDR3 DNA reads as TGTGCCACCAGCAGAGAAACCCTAGGGGTTAGAGAAGCTTTCTTT.

The CDR3 protein is CSAAGIEKLFF. The CDR3, as DNA: TGCAGTGCTGCAGGGATTGAAAAACTGTTTTTT. The V gene is TRBV20-1, the J gene TRBJ1-4; D possibly corresponds to TRBD1 (5 bases). Germline CDR1 and CDR2: DFQATT and SNEGSKA (reference sequence). V was cut by 5 bases and J by 7 bases, with 8 bases left in between. The CDR3 totals 11 residues.

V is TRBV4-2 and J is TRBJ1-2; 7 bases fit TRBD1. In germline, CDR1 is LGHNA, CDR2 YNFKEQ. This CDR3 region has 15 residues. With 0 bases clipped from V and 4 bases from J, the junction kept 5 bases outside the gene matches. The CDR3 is CASSQESWTGYGYTF. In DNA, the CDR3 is TGTGCCAGCAGCCAAGAGTCCTGGACAGGCTATGGCTACACCTTC.

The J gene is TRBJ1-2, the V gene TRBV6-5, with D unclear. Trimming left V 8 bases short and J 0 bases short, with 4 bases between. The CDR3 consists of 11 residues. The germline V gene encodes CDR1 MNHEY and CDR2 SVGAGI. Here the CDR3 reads CASSANYGYTF. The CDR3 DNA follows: TGTGCCAGCTCCGCTAACTATGGCTACACCTTC.

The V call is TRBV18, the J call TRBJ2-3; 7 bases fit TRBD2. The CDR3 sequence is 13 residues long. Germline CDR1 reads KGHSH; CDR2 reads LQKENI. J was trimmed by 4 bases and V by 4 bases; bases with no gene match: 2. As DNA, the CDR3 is TGTGCCAGCTCACTGACTAGCTCAGATACGCAGTATTTT. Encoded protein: CASSLTSSDTQYF. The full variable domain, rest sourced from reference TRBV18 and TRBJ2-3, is NAGVMQNPRHLVRRRGQEARLRCSPMKGHSHVYWYRQLPEEGLKFMVYLQKENIIDESGMPKERFSAEFPKEGPSILRIQQVVRGDSAAYFCASSLTSSDTQYFGPGTRLTVL.

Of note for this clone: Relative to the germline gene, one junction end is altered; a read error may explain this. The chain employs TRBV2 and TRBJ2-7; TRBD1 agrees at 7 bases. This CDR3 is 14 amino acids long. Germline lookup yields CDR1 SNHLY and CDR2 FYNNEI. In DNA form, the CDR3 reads TGTGCCAGCAATGAACAGGGGCCCACTTACGAGCAGTACTTC. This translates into CASNEQGPTYEQYF.

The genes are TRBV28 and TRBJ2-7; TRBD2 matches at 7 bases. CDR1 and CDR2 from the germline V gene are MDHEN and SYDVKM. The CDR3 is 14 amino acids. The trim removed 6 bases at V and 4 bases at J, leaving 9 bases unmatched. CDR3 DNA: TGTGCCAGCAGCCCTGAAGGGACTATTTACGAGCAGTACTTC. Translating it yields CASSPEGTIYEQYF.

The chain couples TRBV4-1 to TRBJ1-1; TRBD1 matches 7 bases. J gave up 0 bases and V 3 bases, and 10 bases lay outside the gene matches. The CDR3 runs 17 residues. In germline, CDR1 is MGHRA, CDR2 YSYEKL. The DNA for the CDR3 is TGCGCCAGCAGCCATAAAAGAGGACAGGCCCTGAACACTGAAGCTTTCTTT. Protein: CASSHKRGQALNTEAFF.

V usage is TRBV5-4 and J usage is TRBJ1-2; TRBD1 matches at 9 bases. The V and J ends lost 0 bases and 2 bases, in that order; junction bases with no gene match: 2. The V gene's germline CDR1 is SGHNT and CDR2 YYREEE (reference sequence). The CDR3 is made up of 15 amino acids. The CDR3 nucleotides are TGTGCCAGCAGCTTGGGGGACAGGGTGAACTATGGCTACACCTTC. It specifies CASSLGDRVNYGYTF.